These 10 T cell receptor beta chains were sequenced from one sample in a study of shared clonotypes between healthy human individuals. The table came from immunoSEQ multiplex PCR; TCRdb's copy has only in-frame clones and leaves some out. The sample records fewer than 1.6 million clones, about 98.5% being singletons. Sequencing used naive CD4+ T cells sorted from blood. Subset in this sample: CD45RA+ positively selected. The receptors here all came from a young man in good health.

The rearrangement uses TRBV9 and TRBJ2-5; 8 bases line up with TRBD2. V shed 2 bases, J shed 2 bases, and the junction held 5 bases outside the gene matches. Germline values: CDR1 SGDLS, CDR2 YYNGEE. This CDR3 is 15 amino acids long. CDR3 DNA: TGTGCCAGCAGCGTCAGCGGGAGTAAACAAGAGACCCAGTACTTC. It specifies CASSVSGSKQETQYF.

The chain employs TRBV10-3 and TRBJ2-1; no clear D gene. CDR3 length equals 11 residues. Trimming shortened V by 5 bases and J by 8 bases, and 7 bases separated the two germline ends. Germline lookup yields CDR1 ENHRY and CDR2 SYGVKD. CDR3 residues: CAISQYDEQFF. The CDR3 bases are TGTGCCATCAGTCAATACGATGAGCAGTTCTTC.

This clone was observed a single time. The gene calls are TRBV7-8 and TRBJ1-5, with no clear D. V lost 2 bases to trimming and J lost 4 bases, with 3 bases between them. Looked up from germline, CDR1 is SGHVS and CDR2 is FQNEAQ. The CDR3 covers 12 residues. The CDR3 protein is CASSLLNQPQHF. In DNA, the CDR3 is TGTGCCAGCAGCTTACTGAATCAGCCCCAGCATTTT.

This clone showed up just once. V gene TRBV19 combines with J gene TRBJ2-7; D may correspond to TRBD1 or TRBD2 (5 bases each). The CDR3 is 15 residues long. Germline CDR1 reads LNHDA; CDR2 reads SQIVND (reference sequence). Trimming took 10 bases from V and 3 from J, leaving 22 bases between them. Here the CDR3 DNA reads TGTGCCACTAAAATCTTGTTGGGACGGGGCTACGAGCAGTACTTC. Amino acid sequence: CATKILLGRGYEQYF.

This clone was counted once. This sequence joins TRBV28 and TRBJ2-7; D possibly corresponds to TRBD1 (5 bases). V lost 7 bases and J 6 bases, leaving 19 bases between the germline ends. The CDR3 runs to 14 residues. CDR1 is MDHEN, CDR2 SYDVKM, per germline. Written as DNA, the CDR3 is TGTGCCAGCACCTCCCCGACAGACCGGGTCGAGCAGTACTTC. Translating it yields CASTSPTDRVEQYF.

This rearrangement joins TRBV28 to TRBJ2-1, with a weak D call TRBD2 (6 bases). The germline V gene encodes CDR1 MDHEN and CDR2 SYDVKM. V lost 5 bases and J lost 9, with 23 bases in between. The CDR3 consists of 16 residues. Written as DNA, the CDR3 is TGTGCCAGCAGTCCCCCCCAGCGGTTGTGGAGGGGTGAGCAGTTCTTC. It translates to CASSPPQRLWRGEQFF.

The chain joins TRBV2 to TRBJ1-4; D unresolved. Germline CDR1 is SNHLY and CDR2 is FYNNEI. Trimming pared 10 bases from V and 1 base from J, leaving 10 bases between. The CDR3 consists of 13 residues. CDR3 sequence reads: CAIKGGTNEKLFF. Written as DNA, the CDR3 is TGTGCCATCAAGGGAGGAACTAATGAAAAACTGTTTTTT. The variable domain in full, with the rest retrieved from reference TRBV2 and TRBJ1-4, is EPEVTQTPSHQVTQMGQEVILRCVPISNHLYFYWYRQILGQKVEFLVSFYNNEISEKSEIFDDQFSVERPDGSNFTLKIRSTKLEDSAMYFCAIKGGTNEKLFFGSGTQLSVL.

The rearrangement uses TRBV4-1 and TRBJ1-4; possibly TRBD1 for D (5 bases). Trimming removed 1 base at V and 7 bases at J, with 22 bases between. CDR3 length equals 18 residues. Germline V gene sequence: CDR1 MGHRA, CDR2 YSYEKL. CDR3 sequence: CASSQGAGSGSKGEKLFF. Here the CDR3 DNA reads TGCGCCAGCAGCCAAGGGGCTGGGTCAGGGAGTAAGGGTGAAAAACTGTTTTTT.

This sequence joins TRBV11-2 and TRBJ2-5; 8 nucleotides match TRBD2. This CDR3 comprises 18 residues. Germline-derived CDR1 and CDR2 are SGHAT and FQNNGV. The J segment lost 4 bases and the V segment lost 4 bases, leaving 17 bases of the junction unmatched. The CDR3 bases are TGTGCCAGCAGCTCCCTCAAAACTAGCGGAGCCAGAGGAGAGACCCAGTACTTC. It codes for CASSSLKTSGARGETQYF.

The J gene is TRBJ2-1, the V gene TRBV18; 9 positions match TRBD2. Germline V gene sequence: CDR1 KGHSH, CDR2 LQKENI. V was clipped by 0 bases and J by 1 base; unmatched bases: 4. CDR3 size: 17 residues. The CDR3 region is CASSPPGGRGSYNEQFF. DNA for the CDR3: TGTGCCAGCTCACCACCAGGCGGGAGGGGGTCCTACAATGAGCAGTTCTTC.